This TCR beta chain originates from a study of cytomegalovirus exposure and HLA in healthy donors. On the study more broadly: Earlier findings included some 120 million unique TCR beta sequences obtained from 150 million to 200 million T cells. Study conclusions and caveats: The study assumed roughly uniform donor sequencing depth for presence/absence analyses.

These donors, healthy bone marrow donors, were studied. PCR primers comprised 60 Vbeta and 13 Jbeta primers. The method was immunoSEQ multiplex PCR; TCRdb's version includes in-frame clones alone and lacks a portion of them. The sample yields tens of thousands of clones, of which the top ten take up about 3.8%. In the case of this clone: What it recognizes is unknown.

CDR3 length: 11 amino acids. Trimming took off 4 bases at V and 6 bases at J, with 9 bases between the two ends. Per the germline V gene, CDR1 is SQVTM and CDR2 is ANQGSEA. V usage is TRBV29-1 and J usage is TRBJ1-2; possibly TRBD1 for D (5 bases). The source material was PBMCs. The receptor was isolated from a female donor in good health and CMV-seropositive. CDR3 in amino acids: CSVVQDNGYTF. In DNA, the CDR3 is TGCAGCGTTGTACAGGATAATGGCTACACCTTC.